This entry lists 19 T cell receptor beta chains sequenced from one sample in a study of OX40 agonist ivuxolimab in advanced cancers. The method was immunoSEQ multiplex PCR; TCRdb's version includes in-frame clones alone and lacks a portion of them. The sample lists about 17,000 clones, less than 90% occurring once. The sequenced sample was CD4+ or CD8+ T cells sorted from blood, obtained in a trial of the OX40 agonist ivuxolimab. These receptors all come from an adult with an advanced solid tumor such as melanoma, head and neck, liver or kidney cancer.

J is TRBJ2-5 and V is TRBV4-2; 11 bases map to TRBD2. J gave up 4 bases and V 1 base, and 11 bases lay outside the gene matches. CDR1 LGHNA and CDR2 YNFKEQ come from the germline V gene. CDR3 length: 18 amino acids. This CDR3 is CASSQAVRSSGGGETQYF. The CDR3 DNA sequence: TGTGCCAGCAGCCAAGCGGTGAGAAGTAGCGGGGGGGGAGAGACCCAGTACTTC.

This rearrangement joins TRBV5-1 to TRBJ1-1; D is unresolved. Trimming removed 2 bases at V and 0 bases at J, with 11 bases between. This CDR3 is built from 15 residues. Per the germline V gene, CDR1 is SGHRS and CDR2 is YFSETQ. The CDR3: CASSFGQSMNTEAFF. The DNA of the CDR3 is TGCGCCAGCAGCTTTGGCCAGTCCATGAACACTGAAGCTTTCTTT.

The V gene is TRBV13, the J gene TRBJ2-7; TRBD1 aligns across 9 bases. V gave up 5 bases and J gave up 6 bases; unmatched junction bases: 8. CDR1 PRHDT and CDR2 FYEKMQ come from the germline V gene (reference sequence). The CDR3 consists of 14 residues. CDR3 residues: CASSTGTGPSEQYF. In nucleotides, the CDR3 is TGTGCCAGCAGCACCGGGACAGGGCCGTCCGAGCAGTACTTC.

The chain links TRBV11-2 to TRBJ2-5, with 9 bases that match TRBD2. The CDR3 spans 16 residues. Trimming took 5 bases from V and 7 from J; bases not matched to a gene: 14. Germline CDR1 SGHAT, CDR2 FQNNGV. CDR3 sequence: CASSTGGAGGPGTQYF. The CDR3 coding sequence is TGTGCCAGCAGCACCGGGGGAGCGGGGGGACCCGGGACCCAGTACTTC.

This chain joins TRBV19 and TRBJ2-1; 8 positions match TRBD1. Germline V lookup: CDR1 LNHDA, CDR2 SQIVND (reference sequence). The CDR3 contains 19 residues. The J segment lost 2 bases and the V segment lost 2 bases, leaving 14 bases of the junction unmatched. The CDR3 protein is CASSIYRWGQDRAYNEQFF. The CDR3 nucleotides are TGTGCCAGTAGTATATATCGATGGGGACAGGACCGGGCCTACAATGAGCAGTTCTTC.

This clone has only one observation. The chain carries TRBV30 and TRBJ2-7; D is uncertain. The CDR3 consists of 12 residues. Trimming shortened V by 4 bases and J by 2 bases, and 9 bases separated the two germline ends. The V gene's germline CDR1 is GTSNPN and CDR2 SVGIG (reference sequence). For the CDR3, the DNA is TGTGCCTGGAATAGCAGAGCCTACGAGCAGTACTTC. This codes for CAWNSRAYEQYF.

The chain is built from TRBV21-1 and TRBJ1-1. TRBV21-1 is described as a pseudogene. The CDR3 is made up of 18 amino acids. This CDR3 reads CASSKGAGKTGVNTEAFF. CDR3 coding DNA: TGTGCCAGCAGCAAAGGAGCGGGAAAAACAGGCGTGAACACTGAAGCTTTCTTT.

The chain couples TRBV7-9 to TRBJ2-5; the D is unclear. V was clipped by 0 bases and J by 0 bases, with 5 bases between them. The CDR3 has 14 amino acids. Germline-derived CDR1 and CDR2 are SEHNR and FQNEAQ (reference sequence). Here the CDR3 DNA reads TGTGCCAGCAGCTTAGCACAATACCAAGAGACCCAGTACTTC. Its protein product is CASSLAQYQETQYF.

The V and J genes are TRBV10-3 and TRBJ1-5, with TRBD1 as a possible D gene (5 bases). V was clipped by 8 bases and J by 4 bases, with 12 bases between them. Germline CDR1 and CDR2: ENHRY and SYGVKD. This CDR3 spans 13 amino acids. CDR3 nucleotides: TGTGCCATCGGGGCTGGGGGAAATCAGCCCCAGCATTTT. Translating it yields CAIGAGGNQPQHF.

A few counts support this clone. J is TRBJ2-4 and V is TRBV7-9, with unresolved D. The length of the CDR3 is 15 residues. Germline-derived CDR1 and CDR2 are SEHNR and FQNEAQ (reference sequence). V was trimmed by 5 bases and J by 0 bases, leaving 11 bases between them. CDR3 residues: CASSEPTVAKNIQYF. The CDR3, as DNA: TGTGCCAGCAGCGAACCAACAGTAGCCAAAAACATTCAGTACTTC.

V usage is TRBV6-5 and J usage is TRBJ1-2, with D unresolved. CDR1 is MNHEY, CDR2 SVGAGI, per germline. Trimming took off 4 bases at V and 7 bases at J, with 4 bases between the two ends. The CDR3 has 10 residues. The CDR3 DNA follows: TGTGCCAGCAGTTCGGGTGGCTACACCTTC. This translates into CASSSGGYTF.

The chain is built from TRBV6-1 and TRBJ1-5; D perhaps matches TRBD1 (6 bases). The CDR3 totals 15 residues. Trimming left V 1 base short and J 2 bases short, with 9 bases between. The germline V gene has CDR1 MNHNS and CDR2 SASEGT. CDR3 residues: CASSEGSGGNQPQHF. The CDR3 DNA reads TGTGCCAGCAGTGAAGGTTCAGGGGGCAATCAGCCCCAGCATTTT.

DNA for the CDR3: TGTGCCAGCAGCTCGACTAGCGGCAACCACGAGCAGTACTTC. This codes for CASSSTSGNHEQYF. The rearrangement joins TRBV7-2 to TRBJ2-7; 9 nucleotides match TRBD2. The CDR3 extends over 14 amino acids. CDR1 is SGHTA and CDR2 is FQGNSA in the germline V gene. The trim removed 4 bases at V and 5 bases at J, leaving 6 bases unmatched.

This clone was counted a few times. The rearrangement joins TRBV7-9 to TRBJ1-1; D gene ambiguous. This CDR3 region has 15 residues. Trimming shortened V by 8 bases and J by 0 bases, and 16 bases separated the two germline ends. CDR1 and CDR2 (germline): SEHNR, FQNEAQ (reference sequence). CDR3 nucleotide sequence: TGTGCCAGCCGAAGAGAGGTGGTACTGAACACTGAAGCTTTCTTT. Encoded protein: CASRREVVLNTEAFF.

Only one count was recorded for this clone. V gene TRBV6-5 combines with J gene TRBJ1-1; tentative D call: TRBD1 (6 bases). Looked up from germline, CDR1 is MNHEY and CDR2 is SVGAGI. The CDR3 contains 15 residues. V shed 5 bases and J shed 1 base, with 14 bases lying between them. CDR3 protein: CASSPGGGENTEAFF. The DNA of the CDR3 is TGTGCCAGCAGTCCCGGGGGGGGCGAGAACACTGAAGCTTTCTTT.

V gene TRBV27 combines with J gene TRBJ2-1, with TRBD2 matching over 12 bases. Germline trimming cut 2 bases from V and 4 bases from J; bases unmatched to any gene: 9. CDR3 size: 18 residues. Germline-derived CDR1 and CDR2 are MNHEY and SMNVEV (reference sequence). The CDR3: CASSLPHRLAGAYNEQFF. Here the CDR3 DNA reads TGTGCCAGCAGTTTACCGCATCGACTAGCGGGAGCTTACAATGAGCAGTTCTTC.

The J gene is TRBJ2-1, the V gene TRBV5-1; D tentatively reads TRBD1 or TRBD2 (5 bases each). Trimming removed 0 bases from V and 8 bases from J, with 6 bases in between. The CDR3 runs 12 residues. Germline CDR1 and CDR2: SGHRS and YFSETQ. This chain's CDR3 is CASSLGGDEQFF. The CDR3 nucleotides read TGCGCCAGCAGCTTGGGAGGGGATGAGCAGTTCTTC.

The chain links TRBV11-2 to TRBJ2-1, with D perhaps TRBD2 (5 bases). CDR3 length equals 17 residues. In germline, CDR1 is SGHAT, CDR2 FQNNGV. V lost 5 bases and J 0 bases, leaving 17 bases between the germline ends. The CDR3 DNA reads TGTGCCAGCAGCCCTCGGGGAGCACGGAGCTCCTACAATGAGCAGTTCTTC. Protein: CASSPRGARSSYNEQFF.

The chain is built from TRBV14 and TRBJ2-3; D not certain. The length of the CDR3 is 16 residues. The V gene lost 0 bases and the J gene lost 0 bases, with 10 bases spanning the gap. CDR1 is SGHDN, CDR2 FVKESK, per germline. This CDR3 reads CASSQDGYVSTDTQYF. The CDR3 bases are TGTGCCAGCAGCCAAGATGGTTACGTTAGCACAGATACGCAGTATTTT.